These T cell receptor beta chains were read from a single sample in a study of T-cell reconstitution after alpha-beta-depleted transplantation in children. TCRdb re-called the PCR reads through MiXCR, storing one row per CDR3 protein. There are 200,000 to 250,000 distinct CDR3 sequences in the sample; approximately 12% occur only once, and around 2.8% lies in the top ten. The input for sequencing was PBMCs from the stem cell graft donor, taken from the stem cell graft. The receptors stem from a human donor who donated a stem cell graft to a child with acute lymphoblastic leukemia. CDR3s include the opening cysteine and the closing phenylalanine or tryptophan. A D gene is named only where the DNA matches it firmly. Rows may omit the clone size; those that give it use once, few, many or a size class.

size: many; J: TRBJ1-4; V: TRBV4-3; D: TRBD1; CDR3: CASSHRDRGPGEKLFF; DNA: TGCGCCAGCAGCCACCGGGACAGGGGGCCGGGTGAAAAACTGTTTTTT
size: many; J: TRBJ2-3; V: TRBV30; D: .; CDR3: CAWSVRRRADTQYF; DNA: TGTGCCTGGAGTGTGAGGCGAAGGGCAGATACGCAGTATTTT
size: many; J: TRBJ1-5; V: TRBV27; D: TRBD1; CDR3: CASSFEGAHQPQHF; DNA: TGTGCCAGCAGTTTTGAGGGGGCGCATCAGCCCCAGCATTTT
size: many; J: TRBJ2-5; V: TRBV5-1; D: TRBD2; CDR3: CASGFSGEETQYF; DNA: TGCGCCAGCGGATTTAGCGGGGAAGAGACCCAGTACTTC
size: many; J: TRBJ2-7; V: TRBV25-1; D: .; CDR3: CASSSYEQYF; DNA: TGTGCCAGCAGCTCCTACGAGCAGTACTTC
size: many; J: TRBJ2-5; V: TRBV7-2; D: TRBD1; CDR3: CASSLDGTEETQYF; DNA: TGTGCCAGCAGCTTAGATGGGACAGAAGAGACCCAGTACTTC
size: .; J: TRBJ2-1; V: TRBV20-1; D: .; CDR3: CSARPFPGLGEQFF; DNA: TGCAGTGCTAGACCTTTCCCGGGGCTCGGGGAGCAGTTCTTC
size: few; J: TRBJ1-1; V: TRBV6-1; D: .; CDR3: CASSKWRELTEAFF; DNA: TGTGCCAGCAGCAAATGGCGGGAACTCACTGAAGCTTTCTTT
size: few; J: TRBJ2-1; V: TRBV20-1; D: TRBD2; CDR3: CSARGYGTAGEVREQFF; DNA: TGCAGTGCCCGTGGGTACGGAACAGCGGGGGAAGTACGGGAGCAGTTCTTC
size: .; J: TRBJ2-7; V: TRBV30; D: .; CDR3: CAWGSSYEQYF; DNA: TGTGCCTGGGGCAGCTCCTACGAGCAGTACTTC
size: few; J: TRBJ2-1; V: TRBV25-1; D: .; CDR3: CASSGYWSDEQFF; DNA: TGTGCCAGCAGTGGGTATTGGAGTGATGAGCAGTTCTTC
size: few; J: TRBJ1-2; V: TRBV20-1; D: .; CDR3: CSASSHRDSNYGYTF; DNA: TGCAGTGCTAGCTCCCACCGAGACAGTAACTATGGCTACACCTTC
size: many; J: TRBJ1-1; V: TRBV4-1; D: .; CDR3: CASSPKAIGGEAFF; DNA: TGCGCCAGCAGCCCTAAAGCGATTGGGGGTGAAGCTTTCTTT
size: many; J: TRBJ2-5; V: TRBV29-1; D: .; CDR3: CSVVYQETQYF; DNA: TGCAGCGTTGTGTACCAAGAGACCCAGTACTTC
size: many; J: TRBJ1-2; V: TRBV24-1; D: .; CDR3: CATSGYLEGTYGYTF; DNA: TGTGCCACCAGTGGATATCTGGAGGGGACCTATGGCTACACCTTC
size: many; J: TRBJ1-5; V: TRBV20-1; D: .; CDR3: CSASLHNQPQHF; DNA: TGCAGTGCTAGTCTTCACAATCAGCCCCAGCATTTT
size: many; J: TRBJ1-5; V: TRBV6-2/TRBV6-3; D: TRBD1; CDR3: CASSYFRGRGQPQHF; DNA: TGTGCCAGCAGTTACTTCAGGGGGCGCGGGCAGCCCCAGCATTTT
size: many; J: TRBJ2-6; V: TRBV10-3; D: TRBD1; CDR3: CATVGQPNSGANVLTF; DNA: TGTGCCACCGTGGGACAGCCAAACTCTGGGGCCAACGTCCTGACTTTC
size: few; J: TRBJ1-6; V: TRBV18; D: .; CDR3: CASSPPPRGNSPLHF; DNA: TGTGCCAGCTCACCACCTCCTCGGGGGAATTCACCCCTCCACTTT
size: many; J: TRBJ2-7; V: TRBV7-2; D: .; CDR3: CASSLRPRGGEQYF; DNA: TGTGCCAGCAGCTTGAGGCCGAGGGGCGGTGAGCAGTACTTC
size: few; J: TRBJ1-1; V: TRBV27; D: .; CDR3: CASSLTARGGTEAFF; DNA: TGTGCCAGCAGTTTAACGGCTCGGGGGGGCACTGAAGCTTTCTTT
size: many; J: TRBJ2-3; V: TRBV29-1; D: TRBD2; CDR3: CSVEGSGGAITDTQYF; DNA: TGCAGCGTTGAAGGGTCCGGGGGGGCGATCACAGATACGCAGTATTTT
size: few; J: TRBJ2-7; V: TRBV5-5; D: TRBD1; CDR3: CASSVTGGLYEQYF; DNA: TGTGCCAGCAGTGTCACAGGGGGCCTCTACGAGCAGTACTTC
size: many; J: TRBJ1-5; V: TRBV20-1; D: .; CDR3: CSASPGINQPQHF; DNA: TGCAGTGCTAGTCCAGGGATAAATCAGCCCCAGCATTTT
size: .; J: TRBJ1-3; V: TRBV28; D: .; CDR3: CASSLWTSSSGNTIYF; DNA: TGTGCCAGCAGTTTGTGGACATCCAGCTCTGGAAACACCATATATTTT
size: many; J: TRBJ1-2; V: TRBV18; D: .; CDR3: CASSPRGADGYTF; DNA: TGTGCCAGCTCACCGCGAGGGGCGGATGGCTACACCTTC
size: many; J: TRBJ2-7; V: TRBV28; D: .; CDR3: CASSSPGSGYEQYF; DNA: TGTGCCAGCAGTTCGCCAGGCTCCGGTTACGAGCAGTACTTC
size: few; J: TRBJ2-5; V: TRBV5-1; D: .; CDR3: CASSLGRMAETQYF; DNA: TGCGCCAGCAGCTTGGGTAGAATGGCGGAGACCCAGTACTTC
size: many; J: TRBJ1-1; V: TRBV7-2; D: .; CDR3: CASSLGQIEAFF; DNA: TGTGCCAGCAGCTTAGGTCAGATTGAAGCTTTCTTT
size: many; J: TRBJ2-7; V: TRBV7-6; D: .; CDR3: CASSLATGSEQYF; DNA: TGTGCCAGCAGCTTAGCGACGGGGAGCGAGCAGTACTTC
size: many; J: TRBJ2-1; V: TRBV5-1; D: TRBD2; CDR3: CASSPREWPDEQFF; DNA: TGCGCCAGCAGCCCGCGGGAGTGGCCCGATGAGCAGTTCTTC
size: .; J: TRBJ1-2; V: TRBV7-9; D: .; CDR3: CASSLAGDTGYGYTF; DNA: TGTGCCAGCAGCTTAGCTGGGGACACCGGCTATGGCTACACCTTC
size: many; J: TRBJ1-4; V: TRBV7-2; D: .; CDR3: CASSLDNEKLFF; DNA: TGTGCCAGCAGCTTAGACAATGAAAAACTGTTTTTT
size: many; J: TRBJ2-1; V: TRBV11-1; D: TRBD2; CDR3: CASSLNIRGVYNEQFF; DNA: TGTGCCAGCAGCTTGAACATCCGGGGGGTCTACAATGAGCAGTTCTTC
size: .; J: TRBJ2-3; V: TRBV11-3; D: .; CDR3: CASSPGQRSTDTQYF; DNA: TGTGCCAGCAGCCCTGGACAGCGTAGCACAGATACGCAGTATTTT
size: .; J: TRBJ2-7; V: TRBV13; D: .; CDR3: CASGDGTHYEQYF; DNA: TGTGCCAGCGGCGATGGGACACACTACGAGCAGTACTTC
size: many; J: TRBJ2-5; V: TRBV20-1; D: .; CDR3: CSASIEGTYQETQYF; DNA: TGCAGTGCTAGCATAGAGGGGACGTACCAAGAGACCCAGTACTTC
size: many; J: TRBJ2-1; V: TRBV6-1; D: .; CDR3: CASSLNRGQDNEQFF; DNA: TGTGCCAGCAGTCTAAATAGGGGTCAGGACAATGAGCAGTTCTTC
size: many; J: TRBJ1-4; V: TRBV5-1; D: TRBD1; CDR3: CASRGTGGPNEKLFF; DNA: TGCGCCAGCAGAGGGACAGGGGGACCTAATGAAAAACTGTTTTTT
size: .; J: TRBJ2-7; V: TRBV6-1; D: .; CDR3: CASRTASGSSYEQYF; DNA: TGTGCCAGCCGGACCGCAAGCGGGTCTTCCTACGAGCAGTACTTC
size: .; J: TRBJ2-7; V: TRBV29-1; D: TRBD2; CDR3: CSVESTSGPYEQYF; DNA: TGCAGCGTTGAATCGACTAGCGGCCCCTACGAGCAGTACTTC
size: many; J: TRBJ2-1; V: TRBV20-1; D: .; CDR3: CSAKFGNNEQFF; DNA: TGCAGTGCTAAGTTCGGTAACAATGAGCAGTTCTTC
size: many; J: TRBJ2-4; V: TRBV29-1; D: TRBD1; CDR3: CSAKDRDGAKNIQYF; DNA: TGCAGCGCCAAAGACAGGGATGGAGCCAAAAACATTCAGTACTTC
size: .; J: TRBJ2-5; V: TRBV12-3/TRBV12-4; D: TRBD1; CDR3: CASSFTPQGGGETQYF; DNA: TGTGCCAGCAGTTTCACCCCTCAAGGGGGCGGGGAGACCCAGTACTTC
size: few; J: TRBJ2-1; V: TRBV5-1; D: TRBD1; CDR3: CASSLWINWDSSNNEQFF; DNA: TGCGCCAGCAGCTTGTGGATAAATTGGGACAGCAGTAACAATGAGCAGTTCTTC